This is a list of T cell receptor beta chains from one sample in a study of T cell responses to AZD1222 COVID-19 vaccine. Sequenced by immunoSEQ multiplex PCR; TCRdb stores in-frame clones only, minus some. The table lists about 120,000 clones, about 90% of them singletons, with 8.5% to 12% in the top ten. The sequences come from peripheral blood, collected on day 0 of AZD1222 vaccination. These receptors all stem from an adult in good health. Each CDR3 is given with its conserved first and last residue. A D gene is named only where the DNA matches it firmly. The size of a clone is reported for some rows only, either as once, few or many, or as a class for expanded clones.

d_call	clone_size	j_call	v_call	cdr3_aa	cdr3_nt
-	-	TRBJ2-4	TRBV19	CASTRPHGRNIQYF	TGTGCCAGTACCCGACCTCACGGGAGAAACATTCAGTACTTC
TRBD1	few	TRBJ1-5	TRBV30	CAWSDRGGQPQHF	TGTGCCTGGAGTGACAGGGGCGGTCAGCCCCAGCATTTT
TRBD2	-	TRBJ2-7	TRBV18	CASSPTSGPAYEQYF	TGTGCCAGCTCACCGACTAGCGGCCCTGCCTACGAGCAGTACTTC
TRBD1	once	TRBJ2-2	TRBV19	CASSTRQGAAGELFF	TGTGCCAGTAGTACCCGACAGGGGGCCGCCGGGGAGCTGTTTTTT
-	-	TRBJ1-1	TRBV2	CASNERPRGTEAFF	TGTGCCAGCAACGAGAGGCCGCGAGGCACTGAAGCTTTCTTT
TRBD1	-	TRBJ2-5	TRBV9	CASSLDRQETQYF	TGTGCCAGCAGCCTGGACAGGCAAGAGACCCAGTACTTC
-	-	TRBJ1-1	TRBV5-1	CASSHAGPRNTEAFF	TGCGCCAGCAGCCATGCGGGGCCGCGGAACACTGAAGCTTTCTTT
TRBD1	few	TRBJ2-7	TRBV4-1	CASSRDRAYEQYF	TGCGCCAGCAGCCGGGACAGGGCTTACGAGCAGTACTTC
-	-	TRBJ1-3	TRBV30	CAWNVASGNTIYF	TGTGCCTGGAATGTAGCCTCTGGAAACACCATATATTTT
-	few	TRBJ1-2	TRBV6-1	CASSEGGSNYGYTF	TGTGCCAGCAGTGAAGGTGGCAGTAACTATGGCTACACCTTC
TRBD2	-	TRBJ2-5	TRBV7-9	CASSPAGPSGQETQYF	TGTGCCAGCAGCCCCGCAGGGCCTAGCGGCCAAGAGACCCAGTACTTC
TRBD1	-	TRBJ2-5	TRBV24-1	CATSDLGQGPPIQETQYF	TGTGCCACCAGTGATTTAGGACAGGGCCCGCCAATACAAGAGACCCAGTACTTC
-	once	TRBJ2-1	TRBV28	CASSSPDGRGFWDEQFF	TGTGCCAGCAGCTCTCCCGACGGGCGAGGGTTCTGGGATGAGCAGTTCTTC
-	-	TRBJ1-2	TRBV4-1	CASSQDGQNRGTQAGGYTF	TGCGCCAGCAGCCAAGATGGGCAAAACCGCGGGACCCAGGCGGGCGGCTACACCTTC
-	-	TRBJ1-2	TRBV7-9	CASSQDNYGYTF	TGTGCCAGCAGCCAAGATAACTATGGCTACACCTTC
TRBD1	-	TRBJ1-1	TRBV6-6	CASSWTGEGTEAFF	TGTGCCAGCAGTTGGACAGGGGAGGGCACTGAAGCTTTCTTT
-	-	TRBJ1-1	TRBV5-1	CASSLVSDTEAFF	TGCGCCAGCAGCTTGGTGTCCGACACTGAAGCTTTCTTT
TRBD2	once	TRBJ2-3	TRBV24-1	CATSDALAASTDTQYF	TGTGCCACCAGTGATGCACTAGCGGCTAGCACAGATACGCAGTATTTT
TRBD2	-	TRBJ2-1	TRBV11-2	CASSLWSSGSSKVNEQFF	TGTGCCAGCAGCTTATGGAGCAGCGGGAGCAGCAAAGTGAATGAGCAGTTCTTC
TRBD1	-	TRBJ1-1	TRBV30	CAGTGPSNTEAFF	TGTGCCGGGACAGGACCTTCGAACACTGAAGCTTTCTTT
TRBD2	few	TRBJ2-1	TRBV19	CASRLSGAGPFDNEQFF	TGTGCCAGTAGACTTAGCGGGGCCGGGCCCTTCGACAATGAGCAGTTCTTC
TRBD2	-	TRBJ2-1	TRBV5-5	CASSASGSAYNEQFF	TGTGCCAGCAGTGCTAGCGGGAGTGCCTACAATGAGCAGTTCTTC
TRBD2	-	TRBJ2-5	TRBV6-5	CASSRDYKETQYF	TGTGCCAGCAGTCGGGACTATAAAGAGACCCAGTACTTC
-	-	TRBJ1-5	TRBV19	CASSIGVDQPQHF	TGTGCCAGTAGTATCGGGGTTGACCAGCCCCAGCATTTT
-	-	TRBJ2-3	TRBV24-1	CATGEGDVSTDTQYF	TGTGCCACAGGGGAGGGGGACGTGAGCACAGATACGCAGTATTTT
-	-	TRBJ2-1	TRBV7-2	CASSLGHKYNEQFF	TGTGCCAGCAGCTTAGGCCACAAGTACAATGAGCAGTTCTTC
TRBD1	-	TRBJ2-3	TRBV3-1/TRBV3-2	CASSQSRGREYF	TGTGCCAGCAGCCAATCAAGGGGGCGCGAGTATTTT
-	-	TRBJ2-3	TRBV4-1	CASSQERTDTQYF	TGCGCCAGCAGCCAAGAGAGGACAGATACGCAGTATTTT
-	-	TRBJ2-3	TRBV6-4	CASSDSGGTDTQYF	TGTGCCAGCAGTGACTCAGGGGGCACAGATACGCAGTATTTT
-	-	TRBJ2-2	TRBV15	CATSRGQAAFGELFF	TGTGCCACCAGCAGAGGACAGGCCGCCTTCGGGGAGCTGTTTTTT